This T cell receptor (beta chain) was recovered during a study of tumor-infiltrating lymphocytes in primary liver carcinoma. Germline V gene data show CDR1 as MNHNS and CDR2 as SASEGT. The CDR3 is 11 residues long. V lost 8 bases and J lost 6, with 11 bases in between. RNA and DNA were co-extracted from roughly 20-30 mg of unsorted bulk tissue. Making TCR beta cDNA involved approximately 510 ng total RNA and a constant-region primer. Generation of the TCR beta libraries relied on three nested multiplex PCR rounds using slightly modified ARM-PCR. Researchers ran the first two PCR rounds for 9 to 10 cycles each with TRBV1-TRBV30 forward primers and a C-beta reverse primer. TCRdb re-called the multiplex PCR reads with MiXCR, one entry per CDR3 protein. The table shows 75,000 to 90,000 distinct CDR3 sequences, with around 70% occurring only once.

The chain joins TRBV6-1 to TRBJ2-7; D is perhaps TRBD1 or TRBD2 (5 bases each). The specimen sequenced was liver tumor tissue from sampling region 1. Subset given: tumor region T1, superior pole. The TCR sequence derives from a middle-aged man with primary liver carcinoma and hepatitis B virus infection. In nucleotides, the CDR3 is TGTGCCAGCCCCAGGGAGCCCGAGCAGTACTTC. Protein sequence: CASPREPEQYF.